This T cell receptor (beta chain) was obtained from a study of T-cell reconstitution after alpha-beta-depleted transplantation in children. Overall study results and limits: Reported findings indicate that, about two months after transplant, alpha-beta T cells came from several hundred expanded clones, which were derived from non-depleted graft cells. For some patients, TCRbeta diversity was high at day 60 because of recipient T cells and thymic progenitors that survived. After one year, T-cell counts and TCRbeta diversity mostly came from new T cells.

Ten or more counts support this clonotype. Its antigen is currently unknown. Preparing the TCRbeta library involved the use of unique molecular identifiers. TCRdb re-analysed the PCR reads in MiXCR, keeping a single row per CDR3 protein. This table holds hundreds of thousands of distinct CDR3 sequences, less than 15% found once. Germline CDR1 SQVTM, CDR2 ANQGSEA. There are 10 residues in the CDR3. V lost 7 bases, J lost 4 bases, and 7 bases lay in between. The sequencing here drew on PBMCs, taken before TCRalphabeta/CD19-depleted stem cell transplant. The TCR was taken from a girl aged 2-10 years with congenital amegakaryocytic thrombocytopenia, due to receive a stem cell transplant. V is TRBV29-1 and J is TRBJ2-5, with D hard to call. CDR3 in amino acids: CSATLETQYF. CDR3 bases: TGCAGCGCGACTTTAGAGACCCAGTACTTC.